Shown below are 20 T cell receptor beta chains from a single sample sequenced in a study of blood T cell repertoires in COVID-19. Data came from immunoSEQ multiplex PCR; TCRdb stores just in-frame clones and leaves some out. The sample comprises a few hundred thousand clones, approximately 85% of which are singletons, and over 9% rests with the top ten. Sequenced: peripheral blood. Every receptor here comes from an older man with acute or convalescent COVID-19.

The rearrangement links TRBV6-5 to TRBJ2-1; D is possibly TRBD2 (5 bases). The CDR3 sequence is 15 residues long. The germline CDR1 and CDR2 sequences are MNHEY and SVGAGI. Deletions cut 4 bases from V and 2 bases from J, with 12 bases between. The CDR3 DNA reads TGTGCCAGCAGTTTTCTCCCAGCGGCCTACAATGAGCAGTTCTTC. Residues: CASSFLPAAYNEQFF.

The chain employs TRBV20-1 and TRBJ1-1, with unresolved D. Trimming removed 3 bases at V and 11 bases at J, with 10 bases between. The length of the CDR3 is 10 residues. Per the germline V gene, CDR1 is DFQATT and CDR2 is SNEGSKA (reference sequence). The CDR3 DNA reads TGCAGTGCTAGTCTAGGTACCGCTTTCTTT. It is translated as CSASLGTAFF.

The J gene is TRBJ2-1, the V gene TRBV24-1; D gene unclear. The CDR3 runs to 14 residues. Looked up from germline, CDR1 is KGHDR and CDR2 is SFDVKD. Trimming stripped 2 bases from V and 6 bases from J, with 10 bases between. The CDR3 region has the DNA TGTGCCACCAGTGATTCGACAAGGCGCAATGAGCAGTTCTTC. Amino acid sequence: CATSDSTRRNEQFF.

V is TRBV7-9 and J is TRBJ2-5; D might be TRBD1 (5 bases). V was shortened by 6 bases and J by 4 bases, with 15 bases between the two germline ends. The germline V gene encodes CDR1 SEHNR and CDR2 FQNEAQ (reference sequence). This CDR3 contains 14 residues. The CDR3 protein is CASSSSLQAETQYF. The CDR3, as DNA: TGTGCCAGCAGTTCGAGTTTACAGGCAGAGACCCAGTACTTC.

This chain joins TRBV7-2 and TRBJ2-7, with 7 bases matching TRBD1. Germline V CDR1 and CDR2: SGHTA, FQGNSA. The CDR3 sequence is 12 residues long. Trimming at V came to 5 bases and at J to 6 bases, leaving 4 bases not matched to a gene. CDR3 residues: CASSIQGIEQYF. CDR3 nucleotide sequence: TGTGCCAGCAGCATACAGGGGATCGAGCAGTACTTC.

The chain recombines TRBV7-2 with TRBJ2-7, with a weak D call TRBD1 (6 bases). This CDR3 spans 17 amino acids. V lost 1 base to trimming and J lost 2 bases, with 18 bases between them. Germline assignment: CDR1 SGHTA and CDR2 FQGNSA. The CDR3 coding sequence is TGTGCCAGCAGCTTAGAGGTCGGGACATATAGTCCCTACGAGCAGTACTTC. This encodes CASSLEVGTYSPYEQYF.

This chain links TRBV7-9 with TRBJ1-6, with TRBD1 matching 7 bases. The CDR3 extends over 15 amino acids. V dropped 5 bases and J dropped 4; count of bases not matched to a gene: 5. The germline CDR1 and CDR2 sequences are SEHNR and FQNEAQ (reference sequence). This CDR3 reads CASSPGTAYNSPLHF. In nucleotides, the CDR3 is TGTGCCAGCAGCCCGGGGACAGCTTATAATTCACCCCTCCACTTT.

This chain's CDR3 is CASSSPRTAYEQYF. The CDR3 region has the DNA TGTGCCAGCAGTAGCCCGCGGACAGCTTACGAGCAGTACTTC. The chain links TRBV28 to TRBJ2-7, with D tentatively TRBD1 (6 bases). CDR1 and CDR2 from the germline V gene are MDHEN and SYDVKM. Trimming took 5 bases from V and 4 from J, leaving 15 bases between them. CDR3 length: 14 amino acids. Combining the CDR3 with reference TRBV28 and TRBJ2-7 gives the whole variable domain DVKVTQSSRYLVKRTGEKVFLECVQDMDHENMFWYRQDPGLGLRLIYFSYDVKMKEKGDIPEGYSVSREKKERFSLILESASTNQTSMYLCASSSPRTAYEQYFGPGTRLTVT.

This chain uses TRBV27 with TRBJ1-2; D is uncertain. Germline V gene lookup returns CDR1 MNHEY and CDR2 SMNVEV (reference sequence). The CDR3 runs to 15 residues. V was cut by 5 bases and J by 3 bases, with 16 bases left in between. The CDR3 region is CASSLTTRRDYGYTF. The CDR3 coding sequence is TGTGCCAGCAGTCTCACGACCAGACGGGACTATGGCTACACCTTC.

This chain uses TRBV5-1 with TRBJ2-1; D not certain. Trimming removed 1 base at V and 3 bases at J, with 8 bases between. The germline gives CDR1 SGHRS, CDR2 YFSETQ. This CDR3 spans 14 amino acids. For the CDR3, the DNA is TGCGCCAGCAGCTTGTCTGTCTTCTACAATGAGCAGTTCTTC. It translates to CASSLSVFYNEQFF.

J is TRBJ1-5 and V is TRBV9; D may be TRBD1 (6 bases). This CDR3 has 16 residues. Germline lookup yields CDR1 SGDLS and CDR2 YYNGEE. Between the trimmed V and J ends, which lost 4 bases and 7 bases, there was a span of 21 bases. CDR3 bases: TGTGCCAGCAGCCCAGGTTCCCCAGGGGTTGGACAGCCCCAGCATTTT. It codes for CASSPGSPGVGQPQHF.

J is TRBJ1-2 and V is TRBV28; no firm D call. V was clipped by 4 bases and J by 7 bases, with 22 bases between them. The CDR3 totals 16 residues. Germline values: CDR1 MDHEN, CDR2 SYDVKM. The DNA for the CDR3 is TGTGCCAGCAGTTCCTCCCTAGGAGGGTCCTTTGGTGGCTACACCTTC. Protein: CASSSSLGGSFGGYTF.

A few counts support this clone. The chain uses TRBV19 and TRBJ2-7, with D possibly TRBD1 on 6 matching bases. The CDR3 length is 15 residues. CDR1 is LNHDA and CDR2 is SQIVND in the germline V gene (reference sequence). Trimming stripped 5 bases from V and 5 bases from J, with 19 bases between. In nucleotides, the CDR3 is TGTGCCAGTAGTCCCTCAGACAGGACTGGTAACGAGCAGTACTTC. Translation gives CASSPSDRTGNEQYF.

V is TRBV27 and J is TRBJ1-1; D may be TRBD1 (5 bases). The CDR3 has 14 amino acids. Germline CDR1 and CDR2: MNHEY and SMNVEV (reference sequence). V was pared by 0 bases and J by 4 bases, with 9 bases between. CDR3 DNA sequence: TGTGCCAGCAGTTTATCCTACGGGGGCACTGAAGCTTTCTTT. Protein sequence: CASSLSYGGTEAFF.

The chain couples TRBV19 to TRBJ2-1; TRBD2 aligns across 10 bases. The germline V gene has CDR1 LNHDA and CDR2 SQIVND (reference sequence). Germline trimming cut 5 bases from V and 12 bases from J; bases unmatched to any gene: 10. This CDR3 is built from 14 residues. The CDR3 nucleotides read TGTGCCAGTAGTCTCCTAGCGGGAGAACTAGGGCAGTTCTTC. This sequence encodes CASSLLAGELGQFF.

V usage is TRBV20-1 and J usage is TRBJ1-5; tentative D call: TRBD1 (6 bases). V lost 3 bases, J lost 3 bases, and 12 bases lay in between. The CDR3 has 14 residues. CDR1 is DFQATT, CDR2 SNEGSKA, per germline (reference sequence). CDR3: CSASKDSYNQPQHF. Written as DNA, the CDR3 is TGCAGTGCTAGTAAGGACAGCTACAATCAGCCCCAGCATTTT.

The chain combines TRBV7-2 with TRBJ1-1; tentatively, D is TRBD1 (6 bases). Per the germline V gene, CDR1 is SGHTA and CDR2 is FQGNSA. The CDR3 runs 15 residues. V shed 2 bases and J shed 1 base, with 11 bases lying between them. CDR3 DNA: TGTGCCAGCAGCTTATTGGGGACACCGAACACTGAAGCTTTCTTT. It is translated as CASSLLGTPNTEAFF. The variable domain in full, completed from reference TRBV7-2 and TRBJ1-1, reads GAGVSQSPSNKVTEKGKDVELRCDPISGHTALYWYRQSLGQGLEFLIYFQGNSAPDKSGLPSDRFSAERTGGSVSTLTIQRTQQEDSAVYLCASSLLGTPNTEAFFGQGTRLTVV.

The V and J genes are TRBV19 and TRBJ1-5; TRBD1 is a possible D gene (5 bases). This CDR3 is 16 amino acids long. V lost 10 bases, J lost 3 bases, and 22 bases lay in between. CDR1 and CDR2 (germline): LNHDA, SQIVND (reference sequence). Written as DNA, the CDR3 is TGTGCCACCACTCGAAAGGGAGGGGATTACAATCAGCCCCAGCATTTT. It specifies CATTRKGGDYNQPQHF. The full variable domain, its missing parts supplied by reference TRBV19 and TRBJ1-5, is DGGITQSPKYLFRKEGQNVTLSCEQNLNHDAMYWYRQDPGQGLRLIYYSQIVNDFQKGDIAEGYSVSREKKESFPLTVTSAQKNPTAFYLCATTRKGGDYNQPQHFGDGTRLSIL.

Here the CDR3 DNA reads TGCGCCAGCAGCCCAGTACCACAGGCCCCCCTTGTAGATGAGCAGTTCTTC. Translating it yields CASSPVPQAPLVDEQFF. The chain has TRBV4-1 and TRBJ2-1; the D gene is possibly TRBD1 (5 bases). There are 17 residues in the CDR3. V lost 4 bases to trimming and J lost 8 bases, with 24 bases between them. From germline, CDR1 is MGHRA and CDR2 YSYEKL.

The chain joins TRBV5-4 to TRBJ1-4; D unclear. The ends were cut back, 5 bases at V and 0 bases at J, with 11 bases in the middle. CDR3 length: 15 amino acids. The germline gives CDR1 SGHNT, CDR2 YYREEE (reference sequence). The CDR3 bases are TGTGCCAGCAGAGAGGGAATTTCAACTAATGAAAAACTGTTTTTT. This codes for CASREGISTNEKLFF.